Below, 12 T cell receptor beta chains from the same sample are listed, as sequenced in a study of cytotoxic CD8 clonotypes in ibrutinib-treated CLL. Method: immunoSEQ multiplex PCR; TCRdb's copy keeps in-frame clones and lacks some. The sample lists 300,000 or so clones, 60% to 80% occurring once. The source was PBMCs, collected after 36 months of ibrutinib treatment. The receptors originated from a human donor with chronic lymphocytic leukemia.

This clone was picked up one time. The chain carries TRBV9 and TRBJ2-4; D ambiguous. CDR3 length: 15 residues. Germline loops: CDR1 SGDLS, CDR2 YYNGEE. V was pared by 0 bases and J by 8 bases, with 15 bases between. The CDR3 sequence: CASSVAIGEAYIQYF. The CDR3 region has the DNA TGTGCCAGCAGCGTAGCTATTGGGGAAGCTTACATTCAGTACTTC.

The V and J genes are TRBV19 and TRBJ2-3, with 7 bases aligning to TRBD1. Germline loops: CDR1 LNHDA, CDR2 SQIVND (reference sequence). V was clipped by 5 bases and J by 6 bases; unmatched bases: 11. The CDR3 covers 15 residues. The CDR3 protein is CASSLGQLLPDTQYF. The CDR3, as DNA: TGTGCCAGTAGTTTGGGACAGCTTCTACCGGATACGCAGTATTTT.

This clone was seen a handful of times. The CDR3 DNA is TGTGCCAGCAGCTTGGAGGGATTCAACACCGGGGAGCTGTTTTTT. It translates to CASSLEGFNTGELFF. The V and J genes are TRBV5-6 and TRBJ2-2, with unresolved D. This CDR3 contains 15 residues. Between the trimmed V and J ends, which lost 0 bases and 2 bases, there was a span of 8 bases. Germline CDR1 is SGHDT and CDR2 is YYEEEE.

The rearrangement links TRBV11-3 to TRBJ1-6; D possibly corresponds to TRBD1 (5 bases). V was pared by 1 base and J by 13 bases, with 14 bases between. Germline V gives CDR1 SGHNT, CDR2 YENEEA. CDR3 length equals 14 residues. The CDR3 DNA reads TGTGCCAGCAGCTTAGCCCGACAGTTTTTTCCCCTCCACTTT. Residues: CASSLARQFFPLHF.

This clone was seen more than once but under ten times. V gene TRBV28 combines with J gene TRBJ2-3; D remains unclear. V lost 3 bases, J lost 0 bases, and 4 bases lay in between. Germline V gene lookup returns CDR1 MDHEN and CDR2 SYDVKM. The CDR3 is made up of 13 amino acids. CDR3 amino acids: CASSLTSTDTQYF. The DNA of the CDR3 is TGTGCCAGCAGTTTGACTAGCACAGATACGCAGTATTTT.

The rearrangement uses TRBV4-1 and TRBJ2-7; no definite D call. The V end was cut by 4 bases, the J end by 3 bases, with 16 bases between. Germline V gene lookup returns CDR1 MGHRA and CDR2 YSYEKL. This CDR3 is 15 amino acids long. The CDR3 bases are TGCGCCAGCAGCCCTCCCGGCACGGCTCTCTACGAGCAGTACTTC. Protein: CASSPPGTALYEQYF.

The chain combines TRBV5-6 with TRBJ1-2, with 7 bases matching TRBD1. Trimming at V came to 6 bases and at J to 7 bases, leaving 6 bases not matched to a gene. Germline V gene data show CDR1 as SGHDT and CDR2 as YYEEEE. The CDR3 is 12 amino acids. CDR3 in DNA: TGTGCCAGCAACCTACAGGGGACTGGCTACACCTTC. Encoded protein: CASNLQGTGYTF.

This chain uses TRBV28 with TRBJ1-5; 9 nucleotides match TRBD1. J lost 7 bases, V lost 4 bases, and 14 bases had no gene match. This CDR3 has 17 amino acids. Per the germline V gene, CDR1 is MDHEN and CDR2 is SYDVKM. CDR3 amino acids: CASSSPPRTGARQPQHF. The CDR3 DNA follows: TGTGCCAGCAGTTCACCCCCTCGGACAGGGGCAAGGCAGCCCCAGCATTTT.

The chain uses TRBV6-5 and TRBJ1-2, with D unclear. In germline, CDR1 is MNHEY, CDR2 SVGAGI. The CDR3 has 13 amino acids. The V end lost 4 bases, the J end lost 6 bases, and 12 bases lay between the germline ends. The DNA of the CDR3 is TGTGCCAGCAGTTCCCACGGACGTCATGGCTACACCTTC. This translates into CASSSHGRHGYTF.

A single count supports this clone. V and J are TRBV21-1 and TRBJ1-2; whether TRBD1, the table's D call, matches the DNA was not checked. TRBV21-1 is termed a pseudogene. The CDR3 extends over 14 amino acids. This CDR3 is CASSKLTTGGGYTF. The CDR3 DNA reads TGTGCCAGCAGCAAATTAACGACAGGGGGTGGCTACACCTTC.

The table lists this clone with a count of one. The CDR3 loop reads CASSKRTGTGPQETQYF. The CDR3 bases are TGTGCCAGCAGCAAGAGAACCGGGACAGGGCCACAAGAGACCCAGTACTTC. This chain connects TRBV11-2 to TRBJ2-5; 9 bases match TRBD1. This CDR3 has 17 residues. The trim removed 5 bases at V and 2 bases at J, leaving 12 bases unmatched. Germline lookup yields CDR1 SGHAT and CDR2 FQNNGV. Drawing the rest from reference TRBV11-2 and TRBJ2-5, the complete variable domain is EAGVAQSPRYKIIEKRQSVAFWCNPISGHATLYWYQQILGQGPKLLIQFQNNGVVDDSQLPKDRFSAERLKGVDSTLKIQPAKLEDSAVYLCASSKRTGTGPQETQYFGPGTRLLVL.

This clone was found once. The rearrangement links TRBV28 to TRBJ1-1; D is undetermined. CDR1 is MDHEN, CDR2 SYDVKM, per germline. The CDR3 length is 13 residues. V lost 1 base and J 1 base, leaving 4 bases between the germline ends. The CDR3 DNA sequence: TGTGCCAGCAGTTTATCTTGGAACACTGAAGCTTTCTTT. As protein: CASSLSWNTEAFF.